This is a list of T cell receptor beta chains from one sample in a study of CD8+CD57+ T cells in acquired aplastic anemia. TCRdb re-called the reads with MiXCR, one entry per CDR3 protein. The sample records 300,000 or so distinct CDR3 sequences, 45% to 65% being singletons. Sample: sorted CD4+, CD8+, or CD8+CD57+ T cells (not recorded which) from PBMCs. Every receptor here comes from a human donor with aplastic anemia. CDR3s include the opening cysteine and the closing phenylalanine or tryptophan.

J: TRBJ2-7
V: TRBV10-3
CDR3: CAITSVLIIKEASEQYF

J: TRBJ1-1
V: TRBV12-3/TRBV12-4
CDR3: CASSAVENTEAFF

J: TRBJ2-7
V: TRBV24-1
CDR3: CATSDIGREGAYEQYF

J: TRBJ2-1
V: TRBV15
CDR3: CATSRGGDLVEQFF

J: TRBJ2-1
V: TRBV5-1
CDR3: CASSLGGESSYEQFF

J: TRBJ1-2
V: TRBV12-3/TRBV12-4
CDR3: CASSLRGGYTF

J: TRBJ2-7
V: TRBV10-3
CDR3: CAITPGQEGYEQYF

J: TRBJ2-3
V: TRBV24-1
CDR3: CATSEGLAGGTDTQYF

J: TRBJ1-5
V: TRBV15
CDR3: CATSFGNQPQHF

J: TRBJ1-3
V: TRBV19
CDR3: CASSIPGRTNTIYF

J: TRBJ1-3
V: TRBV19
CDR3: CATQRRGPPGNTIYF

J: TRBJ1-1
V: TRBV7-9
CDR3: CASSLSGPNTEAFF

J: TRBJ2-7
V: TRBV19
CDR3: CASSRGTGVYEQYF

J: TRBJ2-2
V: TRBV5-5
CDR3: CASSLVRTGELFF

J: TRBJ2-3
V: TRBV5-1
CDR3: CASSLVSGGPDTQYF

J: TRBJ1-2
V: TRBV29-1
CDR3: CSVLRDNYGYTF

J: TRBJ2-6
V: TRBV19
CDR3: CASSLSRRGANVLTF

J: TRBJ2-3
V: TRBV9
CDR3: CASSPFREYADTQYF

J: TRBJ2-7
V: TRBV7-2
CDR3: CASSLATANYEQYF

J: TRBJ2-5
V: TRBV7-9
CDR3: CASSFSGRVETQYF

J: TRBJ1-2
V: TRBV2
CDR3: CASSHDRTANYGYTF

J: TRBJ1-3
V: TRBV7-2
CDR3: CASSLGPGPGNTIYF

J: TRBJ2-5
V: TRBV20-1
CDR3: CSARWETQYF

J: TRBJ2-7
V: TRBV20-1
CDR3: CSAREQYF

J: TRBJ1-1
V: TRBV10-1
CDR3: CASSVDERSEAFF

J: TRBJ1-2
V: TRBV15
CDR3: CAQTEIYGYTF

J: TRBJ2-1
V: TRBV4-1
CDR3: CASSQPLLGEQFF

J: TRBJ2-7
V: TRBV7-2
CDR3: CASSLGRDRAEQYF

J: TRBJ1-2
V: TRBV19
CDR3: CASSTPGGYTF

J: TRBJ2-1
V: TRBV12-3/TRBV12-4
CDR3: CASSLNSGRNREFF

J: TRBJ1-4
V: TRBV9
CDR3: CASSDQGAGEKLFF

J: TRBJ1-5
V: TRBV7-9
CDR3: CASSDGQGLSNQPQHF

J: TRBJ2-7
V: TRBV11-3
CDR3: CARLEGTYEQYF

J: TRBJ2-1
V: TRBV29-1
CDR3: CSVKSRQGVVNEQFF